This entry features one T cell receptor (beta chain) sequence. Its antigen specificity is not known. Base quality data are lacking; no much larger clone is found one base away. Other DNA sequences in this sample translate to the same CDR3. The data stem from a study of OX40 agonist ivuxolimab in advanced cancers. Notes on the research overall: Ivuxolimab was a fully human IgG2 agonistic monoclonal antibody targeting the costimulatory receptor OX40 (CD134). The point of sequencing TCRbeta in the periphery was to test whether ivuxolimab changed TCR sequence diversity and drove clonal T-cell expansion. Patients were allowed to have had prior anti-PD-1, anti-PD-L1 or anti-CTLA-4 therapy, and approximately 43% of the dose-escalation patients had previously received checkpoint inhibitors. The paper covers the monotherapy dose-escalation part of the phase I ivuxolimab trial, which included N of about 56 patients. Intravenous ivuxolimab was administered to patients every 2 weeks at six dose levels: 0.01, 0.1, 0.3, 1.5, 3 and 10 mg/kg. In the dose-escalation cohort, roughly four fifths of patients were male, and the mean age was roughly 60 years, with a range of about 23 to 90. Three dose-escalation patients achieved partial responses, one with hepatocellular carcinoma and two with cutaneous melanoma. Of the roughly 54 patients in dose escalation, 19 had hepatocellular carcinoma, some 15 had melanoma, 9 had renal cell carcinoma and 9 had head and neck cancer. The full study reports these points: At doses from 0.1 to 3.0 mg/kg, clonal expansion was seen in both CD4+ and CD8+ blood T cells between baseline and week 6. Antigen specificity was not determined for the clonally expanded peripheral T cells. After ivuxolimab, more expanded clones were found on average in CD8+ T cells than in CD4+ T cells. Low levels of normalized T-cell clonal expansion were also seen in some patients who did not respond. In the 0.1-3.0 mg/kg groups, partial responders were among the patients with the lowest normalized peripheral clonal expansion, particularly in CD8+ T cells.

Patients with autoimmune disease history or receiving systemic immunosuppression were excluded from the trial. Peripheral blood for TCR sequencing was collected from all dose cohorts at baseline, on cycle 4 day 1, and on cycle 7 day 1. Samples came from an open-label, multicenter, first-in-human phase I dose-escalation trial of ivuxolimab. The trial enrolled adults with locally advanced or metastatic head and neck squamous cell, hepatocellular, melanoma or renal cell carcinoma. Before TCR sequencing, CD4+ T cells and CD8+ T cells were sorted from peripheral blood as separate populations. Genomic DNA was isolated from the sorted cells so that the TCRbeta CDR3 region could be sequenced. The immunoSEQ Assay was used to sequence the TCRbeta CDR3 regions. TCRdb holds this immuneACCESS table with in-frame rearrangements only. Some clones are missing; in checked studies, unresolved V genes explain under half, and the rest has no known cause. The sample records about 7,800 clones, around 91% of which are singletons. The leading ten clones occupy approximately 4.7% of the sample.

CDR1 and CDR2 (MNHEY, SMNVEV) derive from the germline V gene (reference sequence). The CDR3 goes from the cysteine to the phenylalanine over 13 residues. The DNA shown is the 39-base CDR3, in frame from base 1. The junction shows trimming of 6 bases on V and 3 bases on J, plus 11 bases between the germline ends. The material sequenced was CD4+ or CD8+ T cells sorted from blood, taken in a trial of the OX40 agonist ivuxolimab. The sequence joins TRBV27 to TRBJ2-5, with TRBD1 tentatively as D gene (5 bases match). This TCR came from an adult with an advanced solid tumor such as melanoma, head and neck, liver or kidney cancer. DNA sequence: TGTGCCAGCAGCAAACAGGACGAAGAGACCCAGTACTTC. Its amino acids are CASSKQDEETQYF.